The present T cell receptor beta chain was sequenced within a study of sequential checkpoint blockade in melanoma. For the study at large: Patients were randomized 1:1 to nivolumab-then-ipilimumab or ipilimumab-then-nivolumab first-line.

The treatment: randomized to nivolumab then ipilimumab (arm A) or the reverse (arm B). DNA-damaging chemotherapy had not been given to any patient beforehand. Live CD3+CD8+ CD19− CD56− cells were sorted from PBMCs. V gave up 3 bases and J gave up 6 bases, with 8 bases separating them. The CDR3 covers 12 residues. Germline V gene lookup returns CDR1 MDHEN and CDR2 SYDVKM. Repertoires were generated with immunoSEQ multiplex PCR, while TCRdb's copy carries only in-frame clones and drops some. The repertoire holds about 20,000 clones, roughly 82% seen once, with about 51% in the top ten. The genes are TRBV28 and TRBJ1-2, with D unresolved. The input for sequencing was CD8+ T cells sorted from blood (inferred from file names), taken from a patient given nivolumab and ipilimumab in sequence. This clonotype was obtained from a human donor with melanoma. CDR3 DNA: TGTGCCAGCAGTTTCGGACTGGATGGCTACACCTTC. This translates into CASSFGLDGYTF.